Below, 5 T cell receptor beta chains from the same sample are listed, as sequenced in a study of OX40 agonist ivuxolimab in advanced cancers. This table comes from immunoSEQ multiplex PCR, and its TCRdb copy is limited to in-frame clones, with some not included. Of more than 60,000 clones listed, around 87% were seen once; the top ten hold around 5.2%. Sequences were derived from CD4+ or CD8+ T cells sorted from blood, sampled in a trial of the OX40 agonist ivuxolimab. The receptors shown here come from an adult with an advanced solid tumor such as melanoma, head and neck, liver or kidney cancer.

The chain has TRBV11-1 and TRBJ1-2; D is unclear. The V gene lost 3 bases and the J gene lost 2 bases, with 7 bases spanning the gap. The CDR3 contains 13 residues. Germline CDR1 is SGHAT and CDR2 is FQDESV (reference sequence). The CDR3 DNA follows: TGTGCCAGCAGCTTCGACAAGAACTATGGCTACACCTTC. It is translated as CASSFDKNYGYTF.

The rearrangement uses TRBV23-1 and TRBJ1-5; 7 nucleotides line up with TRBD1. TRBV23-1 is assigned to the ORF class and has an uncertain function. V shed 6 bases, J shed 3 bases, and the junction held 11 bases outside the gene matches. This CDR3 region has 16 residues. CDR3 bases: TGCGCCAGCAGACCACAGGGGTTCCATGACAATCAGCCCCAGCATTTT. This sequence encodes CASRPQGFHDNQPQHF.

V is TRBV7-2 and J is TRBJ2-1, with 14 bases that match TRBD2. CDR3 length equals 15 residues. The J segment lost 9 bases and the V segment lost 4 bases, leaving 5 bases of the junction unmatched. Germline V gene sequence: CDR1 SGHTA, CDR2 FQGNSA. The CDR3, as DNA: TGTGCCAGCAGCTCGACTAGCGGGGGGGCCACTGAGCAGTTCTTC. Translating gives CASSSTSGGATEQFF.

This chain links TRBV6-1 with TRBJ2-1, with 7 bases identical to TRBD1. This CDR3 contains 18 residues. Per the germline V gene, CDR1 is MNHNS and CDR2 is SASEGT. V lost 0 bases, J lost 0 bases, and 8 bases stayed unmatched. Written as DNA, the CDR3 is TGTGCCAGCAGTGAAGCCTTACCCAGGGGGAGCTCCTACAATGAGCAGTTCTTC. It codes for CASSEALPRGSSYNEQFF.

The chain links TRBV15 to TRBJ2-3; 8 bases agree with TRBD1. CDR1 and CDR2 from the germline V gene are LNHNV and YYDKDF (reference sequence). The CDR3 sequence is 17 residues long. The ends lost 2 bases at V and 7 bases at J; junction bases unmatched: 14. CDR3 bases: TGTGCCACCAGCAGACCTCCCGGGACAGGACAACCCTATACGCAGTATTTT. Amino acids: CATSRPPGTGQPYTQYF.